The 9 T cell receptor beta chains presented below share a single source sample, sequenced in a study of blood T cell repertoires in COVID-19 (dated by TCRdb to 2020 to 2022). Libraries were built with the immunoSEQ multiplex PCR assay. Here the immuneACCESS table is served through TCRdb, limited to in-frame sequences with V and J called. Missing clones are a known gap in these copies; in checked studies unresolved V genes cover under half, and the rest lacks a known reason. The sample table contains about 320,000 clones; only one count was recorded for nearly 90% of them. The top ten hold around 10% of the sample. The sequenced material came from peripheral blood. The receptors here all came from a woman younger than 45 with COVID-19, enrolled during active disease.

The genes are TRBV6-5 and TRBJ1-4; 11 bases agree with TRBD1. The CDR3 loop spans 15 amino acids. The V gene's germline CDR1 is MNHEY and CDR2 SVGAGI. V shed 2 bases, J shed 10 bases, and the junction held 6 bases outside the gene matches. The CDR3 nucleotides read TGTGCCAGCAGTTACCGGACAGGGGGCGCGAGAAAACTGTTTTTT. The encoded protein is CASSYRTGGARKLFF.

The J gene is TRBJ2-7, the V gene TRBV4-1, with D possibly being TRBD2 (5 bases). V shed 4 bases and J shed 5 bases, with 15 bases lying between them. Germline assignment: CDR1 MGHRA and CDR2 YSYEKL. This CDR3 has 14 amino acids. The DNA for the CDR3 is TGCGCCAGCAGCCCGGGGATGGGTGTCCACGAGCAGTACTTC. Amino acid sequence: CASSPGMGVHEQYF.

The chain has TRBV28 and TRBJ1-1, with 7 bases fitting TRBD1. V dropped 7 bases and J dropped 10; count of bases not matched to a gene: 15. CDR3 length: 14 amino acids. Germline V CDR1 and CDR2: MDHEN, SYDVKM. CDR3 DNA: TGTGCCAGCATTCCTTCGTCAGGGGGTTGGGGAGCTTTCTTT. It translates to CASIPSSGGWGAFF. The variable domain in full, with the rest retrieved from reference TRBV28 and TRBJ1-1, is DVKVTQSSRYLVKRTGEKVFLECVQDMDHENMFWYRQDPGLGLRLIYFSYDVKMKEKGDIPEGYSVSREKKERFSLILESASTNQTSMYLCASIPSSGGWGAFFGQGTRLTVV.

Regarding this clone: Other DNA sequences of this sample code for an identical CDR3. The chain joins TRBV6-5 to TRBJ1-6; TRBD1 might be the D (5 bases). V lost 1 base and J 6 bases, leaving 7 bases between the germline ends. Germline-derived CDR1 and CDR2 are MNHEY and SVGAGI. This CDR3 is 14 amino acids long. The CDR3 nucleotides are TGTGCCAGCAGTTACTTGGGGGGTAATTCACCCCTCCACTTT. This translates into CASSYLGGNSPLHF.

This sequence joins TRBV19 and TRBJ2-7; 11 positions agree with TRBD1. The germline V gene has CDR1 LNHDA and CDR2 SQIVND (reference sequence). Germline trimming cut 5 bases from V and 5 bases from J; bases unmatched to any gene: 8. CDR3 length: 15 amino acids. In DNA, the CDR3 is TGTGCCAGTAGTCCTAGGACAGGGGGCGTACACGAGCAGTACTTC. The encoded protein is CASSPRTGGVHEQYF.

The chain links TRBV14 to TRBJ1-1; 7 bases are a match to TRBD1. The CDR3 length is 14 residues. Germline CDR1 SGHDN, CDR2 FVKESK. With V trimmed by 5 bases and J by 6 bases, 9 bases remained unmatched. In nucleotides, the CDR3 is TGTGCCAGCAGCTCCCTCGGCAGGGGGGCTGAAGCTTTCTTT. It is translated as CASSSLGRGAEAFF.

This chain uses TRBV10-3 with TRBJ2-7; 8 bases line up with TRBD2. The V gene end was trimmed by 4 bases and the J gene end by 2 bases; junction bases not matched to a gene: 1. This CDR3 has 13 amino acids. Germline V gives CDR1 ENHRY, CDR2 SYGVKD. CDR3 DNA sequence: TGTGCCATCAGTGCGCGGGGGGCCTACGAGCAGTACTTC. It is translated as CAISARGAYEQYF.

CDR3 sequence (DNA): TGTGCCAGCACGTTGCAGGGAGGAAATGAGCAGTTCTTC. Translating it yields CASTLQGGNEQFF. V and J are TRBV7-9 and TRBJ2-1; TRBD2 might be the D (6 bases). Germline values: CDR1 SEHNR, CDR2 FQNEAQ (reference sequence). This CDR3 is 13 amino acids long. Trimming shortened V by 7 bases and J by 7 bases, and 14 bases separated the two germline ends.

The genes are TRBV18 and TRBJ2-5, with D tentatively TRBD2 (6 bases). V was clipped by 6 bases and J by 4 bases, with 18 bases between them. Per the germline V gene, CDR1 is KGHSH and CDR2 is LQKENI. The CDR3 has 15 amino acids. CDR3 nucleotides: TGTGCCAGCTCCCTCCCTGGGGCGGGGAGAGAGACCCAGTACTTC. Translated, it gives CASSLPGAGRETQYF. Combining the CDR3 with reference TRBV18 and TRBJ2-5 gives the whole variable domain NAGVMQNPRHLVRRRGQEARLRCSPMKGHSHVYWYRQLPEEGLKFMVYLQKENIIDESGMPKERFSAEFPKEGPSILRIQQVVRGDSAAYFCASSLPGAGRETQYFGPGTRLLVL.